The clone carrying this T cell receptor beta chain has a count of ten or more. Its target is unknown. This sample is drawn from a study of CD8 T cells in ankylosing spondylitis. Library preparation for TCR beta used quantitative 5'-RACE with molecular barcodes. TCRdb recomputed calls from the 5' RACE reads with MiXCR, one row per CDR3 protein. The sample yields 500,000 or so distinct CDR3 sequences, roughly 5.2% seen once. General study results and limits: Past studies reported some motif variants in reactive arthritis synovial fluid and blood. The authors found the disease-linked clones to be CD8+ and relatively rare in peripheral blood. For ankylosing spondylitis blood, a TCR beta motif of 7 to 9 highly homologous variants appeared characteristic. According to the report, clones linked to the disease were significantly enriched in matched synovial fluid samples taken from ankylosing spondylitis patients.

The sequencing input was blood, either unsorted or a sorted T cell fraction (not recorded which). This receptor was taken from a male donor with ankylosing spondylitis.

The CDR3 spells CASSITGGHPSTDTQYF. Written as DNA, the CDR3 is TGTGCCAGCAGTATCACAGGGGGCCATCCTAGCACAGATACGCAGTATTTT. The chain combines TRBV27 with TRBJ2-3; 9 bases are a match to TRBD1. This CDR3 has 17 amino acids. Germline values: CDR1 MNHEY, CDR2 SMNVEV (reference sequence). V dropped 5 bases and J dropped 0; count of bases not matched to a gene: 9.